A single sample gave rise to the 5 T cell receptor beta chains below, sequenced in a study of identical twins. TCRdb called the 5' RACE reads again in MiXCR, with one record for every CDR3 protein. The data show roughly 540,000 distinct CDR3 sequences, less than 25% seen once. The sample was also reused in another study, on T cells expressing NK-cell markers.

The specimen sequenced was CD4+ T cells sorted from blood. The receptors originated from a woman between 18 and 30 years old in good health.

The rearrangement joins TRBV30 to TRBJ2-7; TRBD2 aligns across 7 bases. In germline, CDR1 is GTSNPN, CDR2 SVGIG (reference sequence). With 8 bases clipped from V and 2 bases from J, the junction kept 6 bases outside the gene matches. This CDR3 comprises 12 residues. CDR3 in amino acids: CAGGRGAYEQYF. The CDR3 nucleotides read TGTGCCGGGGGGAGGGGAGCCTACGAGCAGTACTTC.

V and J are TRBV20-1 and TRBJ2-5; TRBD1 matches at 10 bases. Germline CDR1 DFQATT, CDR2 SNEGSKA (reference sequence). Trimming took 6 bases from V and 1 from J; bases not matched to a gene: 8. The CDR3 is made up of 15 amino acids. The CDR3 is CSATRTGGSQETQYF. CDR3 sequence (DNA): TGCAGTGCCACCCGGACAGGGGGTTCCCAAGAGACCCAGTACTTC.

The V call is TRBV12-3 or TRBV12-4, the J call TRBJ1-5; 8 bases agree with TRBD1. Unmatched junction bases numbered 10, after V lost 7 bases and J lost 5 bases. The CDR3 spans 15 residues. The CDR3 reads CASTRYGTGDQPQHF. The CDR3, as DNA: TGTGCCAGCACACGATACGGGACAGGCGATCAGCCCCAGCATTTT.

Written as DNA, the CDR3 is TGTGCCAGCAGCCGTCCGAGGGGACTCAGCTCTGGGGCCAACGTCCTGACTTTC. Protein product: CASSRPRGLSSGANVLTF. The V and J genes are TRBV5-6 and TRBJ2-6, with D possibly being TRBD2 (6 bases). The germline V gene encodes CDR1 SGHDT and CDR2 YYEEEE. The CDR3 spans 18 residues. Trimming removed 4 bases from V and 0 bases from J, with 17 bases in between.

The V call is TRBV5-1, the J call TRBJ2-1; 7 nucleotides match TRBD1. The CDR3 is 15 amino acids. CDR1 and CDR2 (germline): SGHRS, YFSETQ. Trimming took 3 bases from V and 1 from J; bases not matched to a gene: 4. The CDR3 loop reads CASSSTGKSYNEQFF. DNA for the CDR3: TGCGCCAGCAGCTCGACAGGGAAGTCCTACAATGAGCAGTTCTTC. The variable domain in full, with the rest retrieved from reference TRBV5-1 and TRBJ2-1, is KAGVTQTPRYLIKTRGQQVTLSCSPISGHRSVSWYQQTPGQGLQFLFEYFSETQRNKGNFPGRFSGRQFSNSRSEMNVSTLELGDSALYLCASSSTGKSYNEQFFGPGTRLTVL.